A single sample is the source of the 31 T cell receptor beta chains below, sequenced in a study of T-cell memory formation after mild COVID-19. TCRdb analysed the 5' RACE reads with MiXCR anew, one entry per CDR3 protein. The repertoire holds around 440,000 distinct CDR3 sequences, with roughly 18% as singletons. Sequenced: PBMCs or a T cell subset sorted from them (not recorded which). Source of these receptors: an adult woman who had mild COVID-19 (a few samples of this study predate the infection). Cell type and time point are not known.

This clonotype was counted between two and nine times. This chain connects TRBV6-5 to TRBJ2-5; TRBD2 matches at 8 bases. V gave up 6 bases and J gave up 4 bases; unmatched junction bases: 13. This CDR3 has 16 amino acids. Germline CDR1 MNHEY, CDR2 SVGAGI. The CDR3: CASRQKRGLLGETQYF. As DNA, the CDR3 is TGTGCCAGCAGACAAAAGCGGGGGCTGCTAGGAGAGACCCAGTACTTC.

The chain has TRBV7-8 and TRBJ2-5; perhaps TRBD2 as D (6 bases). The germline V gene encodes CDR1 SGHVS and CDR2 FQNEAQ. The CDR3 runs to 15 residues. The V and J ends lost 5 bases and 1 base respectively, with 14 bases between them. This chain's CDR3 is CASSPKRTTQETQYF. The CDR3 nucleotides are TGTGCCAGCAGCCCCAAGAGGACTACCCAAGAGACCCAGTACTTC.

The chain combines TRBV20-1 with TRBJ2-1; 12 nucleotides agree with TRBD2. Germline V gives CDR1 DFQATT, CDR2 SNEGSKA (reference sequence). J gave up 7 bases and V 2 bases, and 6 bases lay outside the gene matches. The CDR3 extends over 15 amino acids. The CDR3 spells CSARRLAGEGNEQFF. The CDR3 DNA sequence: TGCAGTGCTAGACGACTAGCGGGGGAGGGGAATGAGCAGTTCTTC.

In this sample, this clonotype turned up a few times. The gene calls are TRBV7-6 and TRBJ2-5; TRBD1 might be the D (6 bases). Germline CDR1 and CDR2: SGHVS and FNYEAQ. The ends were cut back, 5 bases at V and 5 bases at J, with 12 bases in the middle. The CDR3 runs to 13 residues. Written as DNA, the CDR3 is TGTGCCAGCAGCCAGGTGGGGGCTGAGACCCAGTACTTC. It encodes CASSQVGAETQYF.

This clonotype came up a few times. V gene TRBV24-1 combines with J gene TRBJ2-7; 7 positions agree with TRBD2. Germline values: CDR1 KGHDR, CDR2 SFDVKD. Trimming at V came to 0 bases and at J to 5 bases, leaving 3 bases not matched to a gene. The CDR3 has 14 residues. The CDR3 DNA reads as TGTGCCACCAGTGATTTGCAACGGGGGGACGAGCAGTACTTC. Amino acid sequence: CATSDLQRGDEQYF.

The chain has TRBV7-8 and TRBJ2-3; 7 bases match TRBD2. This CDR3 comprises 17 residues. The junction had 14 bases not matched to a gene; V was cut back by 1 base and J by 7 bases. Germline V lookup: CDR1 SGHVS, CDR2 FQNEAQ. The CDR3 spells CASSLVGPRERSHTQYF. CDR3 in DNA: TGTGCCAGCAGCTTAGTGGGGCCGCGGGAGAGGTCCCATACGCAGTATTTT.

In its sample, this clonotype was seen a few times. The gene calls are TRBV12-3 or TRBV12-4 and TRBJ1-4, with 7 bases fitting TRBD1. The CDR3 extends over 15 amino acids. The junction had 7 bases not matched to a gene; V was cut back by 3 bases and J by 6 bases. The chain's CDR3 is CASSLGRGKYEKLFF. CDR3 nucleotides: TGTGCCAGCAGTTTGGGCAGGGGGAAGTATGAAAAACTGTTTTTT.

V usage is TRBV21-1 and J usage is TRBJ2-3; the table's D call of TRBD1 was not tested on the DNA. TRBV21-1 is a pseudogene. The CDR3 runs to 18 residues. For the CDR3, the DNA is TGTGCCAGCAGCGACCAAGACCCCCGGGACAGGGGCACAGATACGCAGTATTTT. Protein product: CASSDQDPRDRGTDTQYF.

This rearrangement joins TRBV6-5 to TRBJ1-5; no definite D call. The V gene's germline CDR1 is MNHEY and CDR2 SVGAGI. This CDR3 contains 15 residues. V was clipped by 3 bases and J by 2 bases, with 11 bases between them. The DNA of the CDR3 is TGTGCCAGCAGTTATCGACTCGAGGGCAATCAGCCCCAGCATTTT. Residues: CASSYRLEGNQPQHF.

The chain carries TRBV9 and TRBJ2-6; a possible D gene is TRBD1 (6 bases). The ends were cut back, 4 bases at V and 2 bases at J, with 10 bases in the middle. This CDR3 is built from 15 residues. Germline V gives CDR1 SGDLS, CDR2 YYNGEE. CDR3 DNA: TGTGCCAGCAGCCCACGGGACACTGGGGCCAACGTCCTGACTTTC. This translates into CASSPRDTGANVLTF.

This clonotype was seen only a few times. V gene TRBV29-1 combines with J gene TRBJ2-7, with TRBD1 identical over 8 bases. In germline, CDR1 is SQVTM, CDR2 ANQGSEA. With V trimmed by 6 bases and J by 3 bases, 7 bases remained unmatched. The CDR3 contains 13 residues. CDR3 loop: CSVEDRVLYEQYF. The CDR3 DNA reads TGCAGCGTAGAGGACAGGGTCCTCTACGAGCAGTACTTC.

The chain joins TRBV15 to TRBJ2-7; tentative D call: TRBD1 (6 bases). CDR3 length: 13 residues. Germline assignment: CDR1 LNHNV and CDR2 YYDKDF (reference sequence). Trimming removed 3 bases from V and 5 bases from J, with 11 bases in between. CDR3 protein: CATSSRGSHEQYF. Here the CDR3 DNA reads TGTGCCACCAGCAGCAGGGGTAGCCACGAGCAGTACTTC.

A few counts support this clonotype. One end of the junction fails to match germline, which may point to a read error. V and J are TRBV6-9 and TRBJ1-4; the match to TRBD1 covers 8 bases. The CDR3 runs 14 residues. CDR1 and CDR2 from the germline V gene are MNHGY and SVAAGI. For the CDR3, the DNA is TGTGCAAGCAAGGATACAGGGGGAAGTGAAAAACTGTTTTTT. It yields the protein CASKDTGGSEKLFF.

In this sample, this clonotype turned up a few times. The CDR3 spells CASAISEEYEQYF. CDR3 nucleotides: TGTGCCAGCGCTATTTCCGAAGAATACGAGCAGTACTTC. The chain has TRBV6-5 and TRBJ2-7, with no clear D. V was clipped by 8 bases and J by 4 bases, with 15 bases between them. The CDR3 is 13 residues long. Germline V gene sequence: CDR1 MNHEY, CDR2 SVGAGI.

Here the CDR3 reads CASRSGGENTIYF. CDR3 sequence (DNA): TGTGCCAGCAGATCGGGGGGCGAAAACACCATATATTTT. The chain recombines TRBV12-3 or TRBV12-4 with TRBJ1-3; a possible D gene is TRBD1 (6 bases). There are 13 residues in the CDR3. V shed 6 bases and J shed 6 bases, with 12 bases lying between them.

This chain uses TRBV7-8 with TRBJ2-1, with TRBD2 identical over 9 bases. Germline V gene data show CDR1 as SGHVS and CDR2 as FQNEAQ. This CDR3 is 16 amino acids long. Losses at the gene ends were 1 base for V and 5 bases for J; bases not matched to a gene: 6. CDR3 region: CASSLDPSGNHNEQFF. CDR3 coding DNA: TGTGCCAGCAGCTTAGACCCTAGCGGGAATCACAATGAGCAGTTCTTC.

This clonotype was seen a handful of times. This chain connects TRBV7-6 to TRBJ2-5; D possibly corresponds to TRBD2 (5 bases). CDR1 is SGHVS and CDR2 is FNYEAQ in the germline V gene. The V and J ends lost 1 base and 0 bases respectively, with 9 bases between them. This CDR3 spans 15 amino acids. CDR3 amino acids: CASSLDTGYQETQYF. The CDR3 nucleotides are TGTGCCAGCAGCTTAGACACGGGGTACCAAGAGACCCAGTACTTC.

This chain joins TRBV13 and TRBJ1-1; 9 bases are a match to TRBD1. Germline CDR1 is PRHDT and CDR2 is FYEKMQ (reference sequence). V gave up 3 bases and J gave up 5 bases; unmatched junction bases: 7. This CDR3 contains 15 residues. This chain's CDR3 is CASSLTGGLETEAFF. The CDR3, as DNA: TGTGCCAGCAGCTTGACAGGGGGGCTGGAAACTGAAGCTTTCTTT.

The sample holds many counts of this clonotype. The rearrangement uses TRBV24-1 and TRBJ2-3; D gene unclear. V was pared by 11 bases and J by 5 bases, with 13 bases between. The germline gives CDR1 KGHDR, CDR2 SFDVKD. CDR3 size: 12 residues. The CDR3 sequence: CARWQNRDTQYF. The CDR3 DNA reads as TGTGCCAGGTGGCAAAACCGAGATACGCAGTATTTT.

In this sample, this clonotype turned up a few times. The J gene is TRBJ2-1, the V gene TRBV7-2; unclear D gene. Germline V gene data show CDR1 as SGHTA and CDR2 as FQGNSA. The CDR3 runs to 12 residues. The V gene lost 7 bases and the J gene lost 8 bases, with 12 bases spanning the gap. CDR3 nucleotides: TGTGCCAGCACCGATGGGGTCGATGAGCAGTTCTTC. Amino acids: CASTDGVDEQFF.

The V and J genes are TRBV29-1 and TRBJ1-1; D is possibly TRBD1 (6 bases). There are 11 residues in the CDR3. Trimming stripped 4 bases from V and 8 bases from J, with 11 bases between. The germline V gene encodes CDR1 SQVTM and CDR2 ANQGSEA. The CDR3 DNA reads TGCAGCGTTGTGGACAGCGTCGAAGCTTTCTTT. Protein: CSVVDSVEAFF.

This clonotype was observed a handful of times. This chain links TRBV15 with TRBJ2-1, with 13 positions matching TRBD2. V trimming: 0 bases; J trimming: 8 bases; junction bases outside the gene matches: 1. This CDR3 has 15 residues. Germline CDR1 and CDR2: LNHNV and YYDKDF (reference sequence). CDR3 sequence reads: CATSRELAGGDEQFF. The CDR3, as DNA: TGTGCCACCAGCAGAGAACTAGCGGGAGGGGATGAGCAGTTCTTC.

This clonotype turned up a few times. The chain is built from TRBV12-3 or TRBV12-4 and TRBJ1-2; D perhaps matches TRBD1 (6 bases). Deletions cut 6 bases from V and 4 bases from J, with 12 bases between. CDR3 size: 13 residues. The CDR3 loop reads CASRLGGLYGYTF. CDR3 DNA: TGTGCCAGCAGATTGGGGGGGCTCTATGGCTACACCTTC.

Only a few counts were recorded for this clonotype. The CDR3 reads CASSQDHGGASYNEQFF. As DNA, the CDR3 is TGCGCCAGCAGCCAAGACCACGGGGGGGCCTCCTACAATGAGCAGTTCTTC. The J gene is TRBJ2-1, the V gene TRBV4-1; TRBD2 aligns across 8 bases. The CDR3 sequence is 17 residues long. Germline assignment: CDR1 MGHRA and CDR2 YSYEKL. With V trimmed by 0 bases and J by 0 bases, 4 bases remained unmatched.

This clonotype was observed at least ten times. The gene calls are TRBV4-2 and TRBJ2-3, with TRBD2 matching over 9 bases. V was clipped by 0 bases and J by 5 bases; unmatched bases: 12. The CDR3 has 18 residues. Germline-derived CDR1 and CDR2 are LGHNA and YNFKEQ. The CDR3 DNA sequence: TGTGCCAGCAGCCAAGATCTTGCGGGGGGGGCCCGTGAAGATACGCAGTATTTT. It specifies CASSQDLAGGAREDTQYF.

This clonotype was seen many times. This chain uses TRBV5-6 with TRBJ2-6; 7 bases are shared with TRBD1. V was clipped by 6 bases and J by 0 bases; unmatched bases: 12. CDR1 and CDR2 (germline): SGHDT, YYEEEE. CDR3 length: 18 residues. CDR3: CASTFPGQHYSGANVLTF. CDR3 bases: TGTGCCAGCACCTTTCCGGGACAGCACTACTCTGGGGCCAACGTCCTGACTTTC. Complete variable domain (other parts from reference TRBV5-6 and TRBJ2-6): DAGVTQSPTHLIKTRGQQVTLRCSPKSGHDTVSWYQQALGQGPQFIFQYYEEEERQRGNFPDRFSGHQFPNYSSELNVNALLLGDSALYLCASTFPGQHYSGANVLTFGAGSRLTVL.

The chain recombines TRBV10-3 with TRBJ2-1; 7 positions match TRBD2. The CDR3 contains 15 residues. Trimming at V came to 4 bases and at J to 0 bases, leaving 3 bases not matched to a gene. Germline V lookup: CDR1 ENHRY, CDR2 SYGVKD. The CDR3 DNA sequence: TGTGCCATCAGTGTGGGCGGGAGCTCCTACAATGAGCAGTTCTTC. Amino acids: CAISVGGSSYNEQFF.

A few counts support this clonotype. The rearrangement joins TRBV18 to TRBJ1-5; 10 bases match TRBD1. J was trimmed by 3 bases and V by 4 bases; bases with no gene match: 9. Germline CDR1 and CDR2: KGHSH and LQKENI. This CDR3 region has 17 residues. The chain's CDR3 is CASSQTGTGAHNQPQHF. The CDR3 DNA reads TGTGCCAGCTCACAAACCGGGACAGGGGCCCACAATCAGCCCCAGCATTTT.

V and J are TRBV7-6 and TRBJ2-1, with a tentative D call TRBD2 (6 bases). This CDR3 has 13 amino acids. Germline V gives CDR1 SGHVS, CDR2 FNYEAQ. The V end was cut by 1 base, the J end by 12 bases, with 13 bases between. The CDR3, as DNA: TGTGCCAGCAGCTTAGATGGAGGGACCGGGCAGTTCTTC. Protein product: CASSLDGGTGQFF.

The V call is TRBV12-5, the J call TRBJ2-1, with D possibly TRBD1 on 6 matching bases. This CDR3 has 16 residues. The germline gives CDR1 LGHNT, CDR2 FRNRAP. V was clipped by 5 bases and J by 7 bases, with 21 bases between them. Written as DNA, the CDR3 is TGTGCTAGTGGTCCCCTAGGGACACGAGGGTCTAATGAGCAGTTCTTC. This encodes CASGPLGTRGSNEQFF.

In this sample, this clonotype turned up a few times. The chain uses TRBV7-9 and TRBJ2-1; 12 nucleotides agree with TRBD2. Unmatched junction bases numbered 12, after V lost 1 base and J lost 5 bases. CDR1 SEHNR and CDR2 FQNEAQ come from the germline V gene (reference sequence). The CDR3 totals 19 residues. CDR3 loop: CASSLVATSGSSGNNEQFF. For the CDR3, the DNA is TGTGCCAGCAGCTTAGTCGCGACTAGCGGGAGTTCAGGGAACAATGAGCAGTTCTTC.